This T cell receptor (beta chain) comes out of a study of T cell repertoires in cytomegalovirus infection. Study in general: HLA-B-restricted CMV epitopes that are well studied, plus recently identified HLA-C-restricted ones, were used by the study.

This clonotype has more than one count but fewer than ten. Its antigen remains unknown. TCRdb called the reads again in MiXCR, with one record for every CDR3 protein. The data show approximately 1,000,000 distinct CDR3 sequences, about 33% seen once. Germline V CDR1 and CDR2: SEHNR, FQNEAQ (reference sequence). Deletions cut 0 bases from V and 7 bases from J, with 9 bases between. This CDR3 has 13 amino acids. The sequence derives from a human donor in good health (CMV status not recorded). Some clones in this sample may be carry-over from other donors' samples. Sequenced material: cultured CD8+ T cells from PBMCs, taken from culture after CMV antigen stimulation. This chain joins TRBV7-9 and TRBJ1-2; D is unresolved. CDR3 sequence: CASSLAYQPGYTF. Written as DNA, the CDR3 is TGTGCCAGCAGCTTAGCATACCAACCTGGCTACACCTTC.